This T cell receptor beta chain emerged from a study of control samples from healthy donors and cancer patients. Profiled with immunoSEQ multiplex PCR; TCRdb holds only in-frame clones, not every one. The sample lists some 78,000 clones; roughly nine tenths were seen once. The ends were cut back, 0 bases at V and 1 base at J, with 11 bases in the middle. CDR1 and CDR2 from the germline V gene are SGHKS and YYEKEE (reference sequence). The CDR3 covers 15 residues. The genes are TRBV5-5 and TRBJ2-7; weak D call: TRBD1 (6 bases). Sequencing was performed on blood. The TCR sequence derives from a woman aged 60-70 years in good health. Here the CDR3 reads CASSLGPQGSYEQYF. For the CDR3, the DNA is TGTGCCAGCAGCTTGGGCCCCCAGGGGTCCTACGAGCAGTACTTC.